This TCR beta chain stems from a study of early T cells in non-severe SARS-CoV-2 infection. At the level of the study: Sequencing targeted bulk RNA from unsorted whole blood, leaving chains unpaired. Notes on the study in general: Anti-spike CD8 responses were favored in VDJdb matching, and private and CD4 specificities were missed.

TCRdb re-derived calls from the 5' RACE reads in MiXCR, one entry per CDR3 protein. The table lists 100,000 to 120,000 distinct CDR3 sequences, approximately 12% of them singletons, with 3.5% to 4% in the top ten. V dropped 3 bases and J dropped 2; count of bases not matched to a gene: 6. CDR3 length equals 16 residues. Germline loops: CDR1 LNHNV, CDR2 YYDKDF (reference sequence). Note on this clonotype: Its antigen is as yet unknown.

V usage is TRBV15 and J usage is TRBJ2-5, with 10 bases matching TRBD1. This specimen consisted of whole blood, obtained at baseline. The receptor was derived from an adult who was a healthcare worker with PCR-confirmed SARS-CoV-2 infection or an uninfected control (not recorded which). The CDR3 DNA is TGTGCCACCAGCAGGGGACAGGGGCCGCGTCAAGAGACCCAGTACTTC. It is translated as CATSRGQGPRQETQYF.